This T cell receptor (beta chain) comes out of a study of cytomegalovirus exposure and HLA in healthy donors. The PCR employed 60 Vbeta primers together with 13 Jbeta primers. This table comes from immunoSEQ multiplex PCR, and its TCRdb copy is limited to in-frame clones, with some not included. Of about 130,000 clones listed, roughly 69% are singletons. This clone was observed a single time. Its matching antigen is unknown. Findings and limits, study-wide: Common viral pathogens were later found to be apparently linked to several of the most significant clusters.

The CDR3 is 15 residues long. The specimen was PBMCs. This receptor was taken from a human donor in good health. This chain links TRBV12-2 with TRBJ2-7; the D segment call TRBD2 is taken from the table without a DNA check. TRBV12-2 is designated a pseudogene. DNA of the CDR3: TGTGCAAGTCGCTTAGCTGGGGTACTAGCCTACGAGCAGTACTTC. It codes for CASRLAGVLAYEQYF.